Sequencing of this TCR beta chain was carried out in a study of blood T cell repertoires in COVID-19 (dated by TCRdb to the early 2020s). For the study in its entirety: Collaborator samples came from the United States, Italy and Spain and covered acute and convalescent phases of COVID-19. The material from the prospective study consisted of cDNA or gDNA derived from T cells, B-cell-depleted T cells, or PBMCs. The dataset comprised deeply sampled blood TCRbeta repertoires from subjects exposed to, actively infected with, or recovered from COVID-19. The repertoires were released in a freely available public database intended as a resource for research on the immune response to SARS-CoV-2. Samples were obtained from the ongoing ImmuneRACE study (first 160 participants) and from over 1,000 subjects provided by 6 global collaborators. A de-identified subject ID, COVID-19 status, age in years and sex were almost always included in the sample metadata. HLA class I and class II types, where available, came from metadata supplied by the sample provider rather than from assay-based typing. Summary of the overall study and its limitations: The amount of clinical and demographic metadata varied by source and participant and was provided uncurated.

Each collaborating institution followed its own protocols to collect whole blood in K2EDTA tubes. For TCRbeta analysis, collaborators shipped samples as frozen whole blood, isolated PBMCs, or DNA extracted from either of those sample types. Per the germline V gene (reference sequence), SEHNR is the CDR1 and FQNEAQ is the CDR2. The CDR3 contains 14 residues, cysteine and phenylalanine counted. Only CDR3 DNA is held: 42 bases, read in frame from base 1. V is pared back by 3 bases and J by 11 bases, with 16 bases lying between the germline termini. Details on this clone: This receptor's antigen is unknown. No clone much larger than this one lies a single base away; base qualities are absent.

The immunoSEQ Assay, a bias-controlled multiplex PCR, was used to amplify TCRbeta CDR3 regions from genomic DNA. The authors' analysis ran thus. The number of nucleated cells in each sample was estimated by amplification of reference gene primers within the assay. To quantify the absolute abundance of each unique TCRbeta CDR3 rearrangement, sequence reads were collapsed and filtered. For each sample, productive Simpson clonality was calculated by taking the square root of Simpson's diversity index across productive rearrangements. The clones in this table, taken by TCRdb from immuneACCESS, are in-frame only. Not every clone is retained; where verified, under half of the shortfall comes from an unresolved V gene, and the cause of the rest is unknown. That table supplies the V and J calls and clone size; D and trimming were determined from the DNA. Counted in this sample were tens of thousands of clones; approximately 82% of them appeared once. Jointly, the top ten make up 25% of the sample.

The sequence was collected from a man aged 55 to 70 with acute or convalescent COVID-19. The sequence joins TRBV7-9 to TRBJ2-2, with TRBD1 as a weak D call on 5 bases. Sample: peripheral blood. In nucleotides, the sequence is TGTGCCAGCAGCTTTTTGGGATTCGGACAAGAGCTGTTTTTT. Translated, this is CASSFLGFGQELFF.